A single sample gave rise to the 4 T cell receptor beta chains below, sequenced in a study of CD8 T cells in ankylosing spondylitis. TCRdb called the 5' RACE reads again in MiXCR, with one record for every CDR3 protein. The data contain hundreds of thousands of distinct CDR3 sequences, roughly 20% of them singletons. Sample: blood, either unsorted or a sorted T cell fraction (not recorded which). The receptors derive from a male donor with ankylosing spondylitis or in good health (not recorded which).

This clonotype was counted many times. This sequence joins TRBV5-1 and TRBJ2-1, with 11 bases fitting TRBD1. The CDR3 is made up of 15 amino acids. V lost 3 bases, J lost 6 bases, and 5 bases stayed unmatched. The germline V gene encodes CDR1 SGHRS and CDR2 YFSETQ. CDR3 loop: CASSSRGTGGNEQFF. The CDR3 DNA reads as TGCGCCAGCAGCTCGCGCGGGACAGGGGGCAATGAGCAGTTCTTC.

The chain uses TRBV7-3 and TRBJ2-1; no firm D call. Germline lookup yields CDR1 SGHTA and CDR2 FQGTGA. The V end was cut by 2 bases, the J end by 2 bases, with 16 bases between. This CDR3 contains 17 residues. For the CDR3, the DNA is TGTGCCAGCAGCTTATTTTCTGGGTCCGTCACCTACAATGAGCAGTTCTTC. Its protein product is CASSLFSGSVTYNEQFF.

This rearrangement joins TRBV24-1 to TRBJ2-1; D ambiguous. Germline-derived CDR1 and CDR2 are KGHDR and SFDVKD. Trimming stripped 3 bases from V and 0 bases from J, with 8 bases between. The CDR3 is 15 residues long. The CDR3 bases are TGTGCCACCAGTGATCCTATCTCCTCCTACAATGAGCAGTTCTTC. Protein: CATSDPISSYNEQFF.

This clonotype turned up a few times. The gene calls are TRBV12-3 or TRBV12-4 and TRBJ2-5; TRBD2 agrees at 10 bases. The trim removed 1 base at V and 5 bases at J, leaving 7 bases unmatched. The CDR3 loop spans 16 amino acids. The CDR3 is CASSLDGSGGWETQYF. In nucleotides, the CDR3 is TGTGCCAGCAGTTTAGATGGTAGCGGGGGGTGGGAGACCCAGTACTTC.